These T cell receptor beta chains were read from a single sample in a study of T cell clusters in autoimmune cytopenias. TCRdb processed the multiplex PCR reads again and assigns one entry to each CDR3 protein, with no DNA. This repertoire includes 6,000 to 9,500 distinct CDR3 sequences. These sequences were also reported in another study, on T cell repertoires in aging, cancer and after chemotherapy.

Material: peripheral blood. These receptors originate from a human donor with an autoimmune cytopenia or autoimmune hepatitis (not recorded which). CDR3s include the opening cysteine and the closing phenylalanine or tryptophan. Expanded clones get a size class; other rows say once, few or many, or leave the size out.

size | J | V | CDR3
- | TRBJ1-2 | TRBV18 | CASSPGEFYGYTF
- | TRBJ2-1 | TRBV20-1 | CSAYAQSSYNEQFF
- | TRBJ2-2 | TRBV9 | CASSVGRRNTGELFF
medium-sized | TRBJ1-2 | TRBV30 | CAWSGRGPLRDGYTF
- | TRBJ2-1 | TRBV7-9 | CASSLVGQRIDEQFF
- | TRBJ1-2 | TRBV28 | CASSSLLGTANYGYTF
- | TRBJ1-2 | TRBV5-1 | CASSLAGGGTDGYTF
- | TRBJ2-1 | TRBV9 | CASSGERRITGTSYNEQFF
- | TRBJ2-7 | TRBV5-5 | CASSQGVGTSVYEQYF
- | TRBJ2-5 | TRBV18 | CASSPPWASGMRGETQYF
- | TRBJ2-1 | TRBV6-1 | CASNPKQSGVSYNEQFF
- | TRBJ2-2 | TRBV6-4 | CASSVKTTGELFF
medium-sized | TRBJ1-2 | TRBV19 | CASSMVGAFYGYTF
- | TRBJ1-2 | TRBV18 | CASSPRTATDGYTF
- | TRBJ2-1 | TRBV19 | CASSNAGTETNEQFF
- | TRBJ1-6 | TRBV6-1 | CATYRGSYNSPLHF
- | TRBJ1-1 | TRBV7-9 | CASSPGTGGRYTEAFF
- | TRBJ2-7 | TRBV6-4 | CASSPGRGMGEQYF
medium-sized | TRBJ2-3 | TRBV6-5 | CASSYLGKGDTQYF
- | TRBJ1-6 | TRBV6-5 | CASRNRTNSPLHF
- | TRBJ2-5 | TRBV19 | CASSIAGETQYF
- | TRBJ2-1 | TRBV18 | CASSLNLVTDYNEQFF
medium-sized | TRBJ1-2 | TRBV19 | CASSTWTGPHTNYGYTF
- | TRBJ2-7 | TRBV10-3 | CAISENLGHYEQYF
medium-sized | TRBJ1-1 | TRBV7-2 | CASSLQSGDTEAFF
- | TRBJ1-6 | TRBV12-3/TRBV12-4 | CASSSRGNSNSPLHF
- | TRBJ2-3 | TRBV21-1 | CASSIQGKGTSGTDTQYF
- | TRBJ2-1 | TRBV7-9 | CASSPGTSGGTETQFF
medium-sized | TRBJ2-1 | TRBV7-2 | CASSQAGNYNEQFF
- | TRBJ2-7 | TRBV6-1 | CASIYSGTSYEQYF
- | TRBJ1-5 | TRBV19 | CASNQQGPLQPQHF
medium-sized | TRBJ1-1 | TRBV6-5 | CASSYRVNTEAFF
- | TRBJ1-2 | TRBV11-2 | CASSLVLGVGYTF
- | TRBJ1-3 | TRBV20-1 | CSARTGTGGGKTIYF
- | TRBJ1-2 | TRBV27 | CASSLSSGQGARGYTF